The 10 T cell receptor beta chains below come from one sample, sequenced in a study of cytomegalovirus exposure and HLA in healthy donors. Researchers ran the PCR with 60 Vbeta and 13 Jbeta primers. The repertoire was sequenced with immunoSEQ multiplex PCR; TCRdb's copy has only in-frame clones and lacks some. The sample includes roughly 120,000 clones, approximately 73% of them seen just once. The sequenced sample consisted of PBMCs. These receptors were collected from a man aged 55 to 70 in good health and CMV-seropositive.

This clone was recorded only once. The CDR3 protein is CASSESGISEGLFF. DNA of the CDR3: TGTGCCAGCAGTGAATCGGGAATTTCGGAGGGACTGTTTTTT. The J gene is TRBJ1-4, the V gene TRBV6-1; D gene unclear. Germline V CDR1 and CDR2: MNHNS, SASEGT. V lost 2 bases, J lost 13 bases, and 17 bases lay in between. This CDR3 has 14 amino acids.

The chain joins TRBV16 to TRBJ1-5, with D unclear. Trimming took off 1 base at V and 6 bases at J, with 7 bases between the two ends. Germline CDR1 is KGHSY and CDR2 is FQNENV. This CDR3 region has 13 residues. The CDR3 DNA is TGTGCCAGCAGCCAATTCCTCGGTCAGCCCCAGCATTTT. This codes for CASSQFLGQPQHF.

This clone was picked up one time. V is TRBV19 and J is TRBJ2-2; D is possibly TRBD1 (6 bases). V was clipped by 2 bases and J by 7 bases, with 11 bases between them. CDR1 and CDR2 from the germline V gene are LNHDA and SQIVND (reference sequence). This CDR3 is 14 amino acids long. The CDR3 loop reads CASSITGLNGELFF. DNA for the CDR3: TGTGCCAGTAGTATAACAGGGTTGAACGGGGAGCTGTTTTTT.

This clone has a handful of counts. The genes are TRBV5-8 and TRBJ1-4; D is ambiguous. Per the germline V gene, CDR1 is SGHTS and CDR2 is YDEGEE. This CDR3 contains 13 residues. The V end lost 0 bases, the J end lost 5 bases, and 5 bases lay between the germline ends. The CDR3, as DNA: TGTGCCAGCAGCTTGGCCATGAATGAAAAACTGTTTTTT. Translating it yields CASSLAMNEKLFF.

The chain couples TRBV5-1 to TRBJ2-7; D is perhaps TRBD1 (6 bases). V was pared by 2 bases and J by 6 bases, with 15 bases between. CDR3 length: 14 amino acids. Germline V gene lookup returns CDR1 SGHRS and CDR2 YFSETQ. The CDR3 DNA reads as TGCGCCAGCAGCTTTGAAGGGGGAAGCATCGAGCAGTACTTC. Its translation: CASSFEGGSIEQYF.

The chain uses TRBV4-1 and TRBJ1-1; D perhaps matches TRBD1 (5 bases). Germline V gene sequence: CDR1 MGHRA, CDR2 YSYEKL. Trimming shortened V by 4 bases and J by 8 bases, and 11 bases separated the two germline ends. This CDR3 spans 12 amino acids. The CDR3 nucleotides are TGCGCCAGCAGCCGGGGGGATTCCGAAGCTTTCTTT. It encodes CASSRGDSEAFF.

The chain employs TRBV29-1 and TRBJ2-3; a weak D match, TRBD2 (5 bases). V was clipped by 2 bases and J by 2 bases, with 14 bases between them. The CDR3 spans 15 residues. Germline CDR1 reads SQVTM; CDR2 reads ANQGSEA. The CDR3: CSVELPSQHTDTQYF. The CDR3 DNA is TGCAGCGTTGAATTACCTAGCCAACACACAGATACGCAGTATTTT.

The V and J genes are TRBV5-8 and TRBJ2-3, with D possibly TRBD1 on 6 matching bases. Germline CDR1 and CDR2: SGHTS and YDEGEE. The CDR3 spans 14 residues. Trimming removed 0 bases at V and 1 base at J, with 6 bases between. CDR3 region: CASSLDRGTDTQYF. The CDR3 DNA reads TGTGCCAGCAGCTTGGACAGGGGCACAGATACGCAGTATTTT.

This rearrangement joins TRBV5-1 to TRBJ2-5, with D perhaps TRBD1 (5 bases). V shed 5 bases and J shed 5 bases, with 22 bases lying between them. The germline CDR1 and CDR2 sequences are SGHRS and YFSETQ. The CDR3 runs 16 residues. The CDR3 bases are TGCGCCAGCAGACGGACATCCAGGCTCTCTGCGGAGACCCAGTACTTC. Translating gives CASRRTSRLSAETQYF.

V and J are TRBV30 and TRBJ1-5, with 7 bases identical to TRBD1. This CDR3 region has 13 residues. Germline CDR1 GTSNPN, CDR2 SVGIG (reference sequence). V shed 2 bases and J 8 bases; nucleotides not matched to a gene: 6. CDR3 protein: CAWSLQGRKPQHF. DNA for the CDR3: TGTGCCTGGAGTTTACAGGGGCGTAAGCCCCAGCATTTT.